A single sample is the source of the 16 T cell receptor beta chains below, sequenced in a study of CD8 T cells in Susac syndrome. An input of roughly 0.45 to 1 ug of RNA was subjected to reverse transcription using random hexamers. One entry per CDR3 protein results from TCRdb running MiXCR on the immunoSEQ multiplex PCR reads. The sample has about 110,000 distinct CDR3 sequences, approximately 95% seen once; the top ten hold over 0.35%. Specimen: CD8+ T cells from PBMCs. These receptors were taken from a human donor with Susac syndrome.

This clonotype came up a few times. The chain combines TRBV5-5 with TRBJ1-2; tentative D call: TRBD1 (6 bases). V was shortened by 3 bases and J by 0 bases, with 18 bases between the two germline ends. In germline, CDR1 is SGHKS, CDR2 YYEKEE (reference sequence). The CDR3 has 17 residues. The CDR3 sequence: CASSSFAGDEANYGYTF. In DNA, the CDR3 is TGTGCCAGCAGCTCCTTCGCAGGGGACGAAGCTAACTATGGCTACACCTTC. Full variable domain (outside the CDR3, taken from reference TRBV5-5 and TRBJ1-2): DAGVTQSPTHLIKTRGQQVTLRCSPISGHKSVSWYQQVLGQGPQFIFQYYEKEERGRGNFPDRFSARQFPNYSSELNVNALLLGDSALYLCASSSFAGDEANYGYTFGSGTRLTVV.

The chain links TRBV20-1 to TRBJ2-7, with a possible D match to TRBD1 (6 bases). There are 13 residues in the CDR3. CDR1 is DFQATT, CDR2 SNEGSKA, per germline (reference sequence). Trimming removed 3 bases at V and 3 bases at J, with 12 bases between. The CDR3 sequence is CSARGDTYYEQYF. CDR3 nucleotide sequence: TGCAGTGCTAGGGGGGACACCTACTACGAGCAGTACTTC.

The chain joins TRBV12-3 or TRBV12-4 to TRBJ2-7; tentative D call: TRBD1 (6 bases). This CDR3 spans 15 amino acids. V shed 3 bases and J shed 2 bases, with 14 bases lying between them. Here the CDR3 reads CASSFRDTSAYEQYF. Written as DNA, the CDR3 is TGTGCCAGCAGTTTCCGGGACACCAGTGCCTACGAGCAGTACTTC.

V and J are TRBV14 and TRBJ2-1, with 7 positions matching TRBD1. The V and J ends lost 6 bases and 8 bases, in that order; junction bases with no gene match: 13. The CDR3 contains 15 residues. The germline V gene has CDR1 SGHDN and CDR2 FVKESK. The CDR3 DNA reads TGTGCCAGCAGACCCAGACAGGGTCCCTGGGATGAGCAGTTCTTC. It yields the protein CASRPRQGPWDEQFF.

The chain links TRBV20-1 to TRBJ2-7; no firm D call. Germline CDR1 DFQATT, CDR2 SNEGSKA (reference sequence). CDR3 length: 14 amino acids. The V end was cut by 3 bases, the J end by 2 bases, with 14 bases between. CDR3 DNA: TGCAGTGCTAGTGACGACACTGGCACCTACGAGCAGTACTTC. Translating it yields CSASDDTGTYEQYF.

The rearrangement links TRBV29-1 to TRBJ2-3; D might be TRBD1 (6 bases). The germline V and J ends were trimmed by 6 bases and 3 bases, with 22 bases remaining between them. CDR3 length: 16 residues. Germline V gene sequence: CDR1 SQVTM, CDR2 ANQGSEA. CDR3 sequence: CSVAGEESPATDTQYF. In DNA form, the CDR3 reads TGCAGCGTCGCAGGGGAAGAATCTCCCGCTACAGATACGCAGTATTTT.

This rearrangement joins TRBV7-8 to TRBJ1-1; D uncertain. Germline V lookup: CDR1 SGHVS, CDR2 FQNEAQ. This CDR3 spans 14 amino acids. V was pared by 2 bases and J by 1 base, with 8 bases between. CDR3: CASSLRSWNTEAFF. The CDR3 region has the DNA TGTGCCAGCAGCTTAAGGAGTTGGAACACTGAAGCTTTCTTT.

This clonotype appeared once. The rearrangement links TRBV5-1 to TRBJ2-7, with D hard to call. The CDR3 length is 12 residues. Trimming left V 2 bases short and J 5 bases short, with 8 bases between. Germline values: CDR1 SGHRS, CDR2 YFSETQ. The CDR3 DNA sequence: TGCGCCAGCAGCTTCCCAGACAACGAGCAGTACTTC. This codes for CASSFPDNEQYF.

This sequence joins TRBV13 and TRBJ2-5; D might be TRBD2 (6 bases). The CDR3 is made up of 14 amino acids. The V and J ends lost 5 bases and 5 bases respectively, with 15 bases between them. Germline CDR1 reads PRHDT; CDR2 reads FYEKMQ (reference sequence). The CDR3 coding sequence is TGTGCCAGCAGCCTCGGACGGGGGTTGGAGACCCAGTACTTC. Translation gives CASSLGRGLETQYF.

This sequence joins TRBV14 and TRBJ1-1; no clear D gene. The CDR3 contains 14 residues. The germline gives CDR1 SGHDN, CDR2 FVKESK. V was pared by 0 bases and J by 4 bases, with 9 bases between. The CDR3 here is CASSQDELGTEAFF. The CDR3 DNA reads as TGTGCCAGCAGCCAAGATGAATTGGGCACTGAAGCTTTCTTT.

The rearrangement uses TRBV12-3 or TRBV12-4 and TRBJ2-3; D remains ambiguous. The V and J ends lost 5 bases and 5 bases respectively, with 2 bases between them. This CDR3 is built from 10 residues. CDR3 nucleotides: TGTGCCAGCAGTATAGATACGCAGTATTTT. This encodes CASSIDTQYF.

This clonotype came up once. This chain uses TRBV9 with TRBJ1-6; D is uncertain. This CDR3 region has 16 residues. The V gene lost 0 bases and the J gene lost 7 bases, with 14 bases spanning the gap. CDR1 and CDR2 from the germline V gene are SGDLS and YYNGEE. CDR3 amino acids: CASSVVRVGWNSPLHF. DNA of the CDR3: TGTGCCAGCAGCGTAGTGAGGGTCGGATGGAATTCACCCCTCCACTTT.

This chain connects TRBV9 to TRBJ1-2; D unresolved. The V gene's germline CDR1 is SGDLS and CDR2 YYNGEE. CDR3 length equals 11 residues. Trimming stripped 5 bases from V and 6 bases from J, with 8 bases between. The CDR3, as DNA: TGTGCCAGCAGGCGGAGTGATGGCTACACCTTC. Translated, it gives CASRRSDGYTF.

The CDR3 is CSARGYASGAGELFF. DNA for the CDR3: TGCAGTGCTAGAGGATATGCTAGCGGGGCCGGGGAGCTGTTTTTT. V is TRBV20-1 and J is TRBJ2-2, with 9 bases aligning to TRBD2. Trimming removed 1 base from V and 6 bases from J; junction bases left unmatched: 6. The CDR3 covers 15 residues. Looked up from germline, CDR1 is DFQATT and CDR2 is SNEGSKA (reference sequence).

The rearrangement links TRBV18 to TRBJ2-2; 7 nucleotides align to TRBD1. The ends lost 0 bases at V and 6 bases at J; junction bases unmatched: 1. The CDR3 totals 14 residues. Germline lookup yields CDR1 KGHSH and CDR2 LQKENI. The CDR3, as DNA: TGTGCCAGCTCACCACCAACAGGGGCCGGGGAGCTGTTTTTT. It encodes CASSPPTGAGELFF.

The chain recombines TRBV13 with TRBJ1-2; D is ambiguous. The CDR3 runs 12 residues. Germline-derived CDR1 and CDR2 are PRHDT and FYEKMQ (reference sequence). V lost 1 base and J 8 bases, leaving 8 bases between the germline ends. The chain's CDR3 is CASSLVGGGYTF. The CDR3 DNA sequence: TGTGCCAGCAGCTTAGTAGGTGGAGGCTACACCTTC.